Listed here are 29 T cell receptor beta chains from one sample, sequenced in a study of OX40 agonist ivuxolimab in advanced cancers. Data came from immunoSEQ multiplex PCR; TCRdb stores just in-frame clones and leaves some out. Among approximately 77,000 clones listed, less than 95% were seen once. Specimen: CD4+ or CD8+ T cells sorted from blood, collected in a trial of the OX40 agonist ivuxolimab. The receptors come from an adult with an advanced solid tumor such as melanoma, head and neck, liver or kidney cancer.

The rearrangement uses TRBV19 and TRBJ1-3; D gene uncertain. Germline lookup yields CDR1 LNHDA and CDR2 SQIVND (reference sequence). The CDR3 contains 13 residues. V lost 7 bases and J 3 bases, leaving 10 bases between the germline ends. DNA for the CDR3: TGTGCCAGTACGATTCCCGGTGGAAACACCATATATTTT. As protein: CASTIPGGNTIYF.

This clone was detected only once. This chain connects TRBV6-5 to TRBJ2-7; perhaps TRBD1 as D (5 bases). The germline V gene encodes CDR1 MNHEY and CDR2 SVGAGI. The CDR3 runs to 13 residues. V shed 9 bases and J shed 4 bases, with 16 bases lying between them. CDR3 sequence: CASGRAGQYEQYF. CDR3 coding DNA: TGTGCCAGTGGTCGGGCAGGGCAATACGAGCAGTACTTC.

The V gene is TRBV25-1, the J gene TRBJ1-4, with a weak D call TRBD1 (6 bases). The CDR3 sequence is 13 residues long. V was clipped by 6 bases and J by 7 bases, with 12 bases between them. Germline CDR1 is MGHDK and CDR2 is SYGVNS. The CDR3 spells CASREQGSEKLFF. The CDR3 nucleotides read TGTGCCAGCAGAGAACAGGGATCTGAAAAACTGTTTTTT.

V usage is TRBV5-1 and J usage is TRBJ2-5; 13 nucleotides align to TRBD2. V shed 9 bases and J 4 bases; nucleotides not matched to a gene: 9. The CDR3 totals 15 residues. The germline gives CDR1 SGHRS, CDR2 YFSETQ. The CDR3 nucleotides read TGCGCCACTAGGACTAGCGGGAGTAGGTCAGAGACCCAGTACTTC. Its translation is CATRTSGSRSETQYF. Using reference TRBV5-1 and TRBJ2-5 for the parts outside the CDR3, the full variable domain is KAGVTQTPRYLIKTRGQQVTLSCSPISGHRSVSWYQQTPGQGLQFLFEYFSETQRNKGNFPGRFSGRQFSNSRSEMNVSTLELGDSALYLCATRTSGSRSETQYFGPGTRLLVL.

V usage is TRBV5-1 and J usage is TRBJ2-7; TRBD1 might be the D (5 bases). Trimming shortened V by 0 bases and J by 3 bases, and 10 bases separated the two germline ends. In germline, CDR1 is SGHRS, CDR2 YFSETQ. The CDR3 is 14 amino acids. The CDR3 loop is CASSLAREGYEQYF. The CDR3 nucleotides read TGCGCCAGCAGCTTGGCCAGGGAAGGCTACGAGCAGTACTTC.

The chain joins TRBV6-5 to TRBJ2-7; D perhaps matches TRBD2 (6 bases). V lost 8 bases to trimming and J lost 5 bases, with 16 bases between them. Germline assignment: CDR1 MNHEY and CDR2 SVGAGI. The CDR3 has 13 amino acids. The CDR3 nucleotides read TGTGCCAGCCTAGGAGGGGCAGGTCACGAGCAGTACTTC. Translated, it gives CASLGGAGHEQYF.

V gene TRBV23-1 combines with J gene TRBJ1-1; D is unclear. TRBV23-1 is annotated as an ORF whose role is uncertain. The CDR3 totals 14 residues. V was pared by 2 bases and J by 1 base, with 8 bases between. The CDR3 coding sequence is TGCGCCAGCAGTCAAGTACGGAGGAACACTGAAGCTTTCTTT. This codes for CASSQVRRNTEAFF.

This CDR3 is CASSPQARSNQPQHF. As DNA, the CDR3 is TGTGCCAGCAGTCCCCAGGCGCGTTCGAATCAGCCCCAGCATTTT. The rearrangement links TRBV27 to TRBJ1-5; D is undetermined. V lost 5 bases, J lost 4 bases, and 15 bases lay in between. The CDR3 loop spans 15 amino acids. Germline CDR1 reads MNHEY; CDR2 reads SMNVEV (reference sequence).

The V and J genes are TRBV6-6 and TRBJ2-5, with D possibly matching TRBD2 (5 bases). CDR3 size: 11 residues. V lost 6 bases to trimming and J lost 5 bases, with 7 bases between them. Germline CDR1 reads MNHNY; CDR2 reads SVGAGI (reference sequence). CDR3: CASRVAETQYF. The CDR3 DNA is TGTGCCAGCAGAGTAGCGGAGACCCAGTACTTC.

The chain has TRBV2 and TRBJ2-5; unclear D gene. The germline V and J ends were trimmed by 8 bases and 5 bases, with 15 bases remaining between them. The CDR3 consists of 13 residues. Germline CDR1 reads SNHLY; CDR2 reads FYNNEI. CDR3 region: CASCLGLGETQYF. The CDR3 nucleotides are TGTGCCAGCTGTTTGGGTTTAGGGGAGACCCAGTACTTC.

The chain joins TRBV5-5 to TRBJ1-1; D possibly corresponds to TRBD1 (6 bases). Trimming took off 2 bases at V and 0 bases at J, with 8 bases between the two ends. This CDR3 has 14 amino acids. Per germline, CDR1 SGHKS and CDR2 YYEKEE (reference sequence). CDR3 nucleotides: TGTGCCAGCAGCTTCGGACAGATGAACACTGAAGCTTTCTTT. Translating it yields CASSFGQMNTEAFF.

In nucleotides, the CDR3 is TGTGCCAGCAGTTCGACTGTCACGAACACCGGGGAGCTGTTTTTT. Amino acids: CASSSTVTNTGELFF. The V and J genes are TRBV2 and TRBJ2-2; D not certain. The CDR3 is 15 residues long. Trimming left V 5 bases short and J 0 bases short, with 10 bases between. Germline V CDR1 and CDR2: SNHLY, FYNNEI.

J is TRBJ2-7 and V is TRBV11-3, with a weak D call TRBD1 (6 bases). Trimming pared 5 bases from V and 4 bases from J, leaving 9 bases between. Per the germline V gene, CDR1 is SGHNT and CDR2 is YENEEA. This CDR3 is 12 amino acids long. CDR3 loop: CASSLRGYEQYF. The CDR3 DNA follows: TGTGCCAGCAGCCTCAGGGGTTACGAGCAGTACTTC.

The CDR3 protein is CASSFSDRYQPQHF. Written as DNA, the CDR3 is TGTGCCAGCAGCTTTTCTGACCGATATCAGCCCCAGCATTTT. J is TRBJ1-5 and V is TRBV12-1. TRBV12-1 corresponds to a pseudogene. The length of the CDR3 is 14 residues.

J is TRBJ2-5 and V is TRBV6-5; possible D gene TRBD2, 7 bases. TRBJ2-7 matches the DNA end more closely, so the J call is doubtful. From germline, CDR1 is MNHEY and CDR2 SVGAGI. This CDR3 has 15 residues. CDR3 protein: CASRPGGGGKYEQYF. CDR3 DNA: TGTGCCAGCAGGCCCGGAGGGGGAGGGAAGTACGAGCAGTACTTC.

The J gene is TRBJ2-5, the V gene TRBV6-6, with TRBD2 identical over 9 bases. The CDR3 extends over 14 amino acids. V was clipped by 4 bases and J by 3 bases; unmatched bases: 3. Germline-derived CDR1 and CDR2 are MNHNY and SVGAGI (reference sequence). The CDR3 nucleotides are TGTGCCAGCAGTTGGGCTAGCGGGAAAGAGACCCAGTACTTC. This encodes CASSWASGKETQYF.

This chain connects TRBV6-5 to TRBJ2-6; D is uncertain. In germline, CDR1 is MNHEY, CDR2 SVGAGI. The CDR3 runs to 14 residues. Trimming shortened V by 0 bases and J by 4 bases, and 4 bases separated the two germline ends. CDR3 in amino acids: CASSYSGGANVLTF. The CDR3 bases are TGTGCCAGCAGTTACTCGGGAGGGGCCAACGTCCTGACTTTC.

V usage is TRBV29-1 and J usage is TRBJ2-7, with unresolved D. V was cut by 4 bases and J by 6 bases, with 10 bases left in between. The germline V gene has CDR1 SQVTM and CDR2 ANQGSEA. The CDR3 runs to 11 residues. The DNA for the CDR3 is TGCAGCGTTGGGGCCCCAGGCGAGCAGTACTTC. It codes for CSVGAPGEQYF.

The V and J genes are TRBV4-3 and TRBJ1-2, with D maybe TRBD1 (6 bases). Trimming stripped 2 bases from V and 2 bases from J, with 12 bases between. Germline values: CDR1 LGHNA, CDR2 YSLEER. The CDR3 loop spans 15 amino acids. CDR3 DNA: TGCGCCAGCAGCCAAAATCCAGGGGCGAACTATGGCTACACCTTC. It specifies CASSQNPGANYGYTF.

The chain joins TRBV2 to TRBJ1-3; D is perhaps TRBD1 (5 bases). The germline CDR1 and CDR2 sequences are SNHLY and FYNNEI. CDR3 size: 14 residues. Trimming cost V 6 bases and J 2 bases, with 11 bases left between them. CDR3 region: CASRTDSAGNTIYF. The CDR3 nucleotides read TGTGCCAGCAGAACTGACAGCGCTGGAAACACCATATATTTT.

The J gene is TRBJ1-1, the V gene TRBV30; D uncertain. There are 12 residues in the CDR3. With 0 bases removed from V and 10 bases from J, the gap between germline ends came to 12 bases. The germline V gene has CDR1 GTSNPN and CDR2 SVGIG (reference sequence). CDR3 coding DNA: TGTGCCTGGAGTGTACAAGCCCCAGGAGCTTTCTTT. Protein: CAWSVQAPGAFF.

The chain employs TRBV2 and TRBJ2-1, with TRBD2 identical over 10 bases. This CDR3 spans 17 amino acids. The germline CDR1 and CDR2 sequences are SNHLY and FYNNEI. Trimming at V came to 7 bases and at J to 5 bases, leaving 14 bases not matched to a gene. CDR3 sequence: CASKRLAGAIPHNEQFF. CDR3 coding DNA: TGTGCCAGCAAGAGACTAGCGGGTGCAATCCCCCACAATGAGCAGTTCTTC.

This chain connects TRBV15 to TRBJ2-5; TRBD2 is a possible D gene (5 bases). Germline V gene sequence: CDR1 LNHNV, CDR2 YYDKDF (reference sequence). This CDR3 has 18 amino acids. V lost 3 bases, J lost 0 bases, and 20 bases lay in between. CDR3 DNA sequence: TGTGCCACCAGCAGGAAGGGCCGAGGGTGGAGTGACCAAGAGACCCAGTACTTC. Amino acid sequence: CATSRKGRGWSDQETQYF.

The chain combines TRBV18 with TRBJ2-1, with 10 nucleotides matching TRBD1. The germline V gene has CDR1 KGHSH and CDR2 LQKENI. The trim removed 4 bases at V and 4 bases at J, leaving 1 base unmatched. The CDR3 covers 14 residues. CDR3 protein: CASSLGQGYNEQFF. The CDR3 DNA is TGTGCCAGCTCACTGGGACAGGGGTACAATGAGCAGTTCTTC.

The chain combines TRBV6-1 with TRBJ1-6, with TRBD1 as a possible D gene (6 bases). Germline assignment: CDR1 MNHNS and CDR2 SASEGT. This CDR3 comprises 15 residues. V was cut by 8 bases and J by 4 bases, with 15 bases left in between. DNA of the CDR3: TGTGCCAGCCTTGATGGGCAGGGGTATAATTCACCCCTCCACTTT. It specifies CASLDGQGYNSPLHF.

The chain links TRBV7-2 to TRBJ1-2; D might be TRBD1 (5 bases). Trimming stripped 3 bases from V and 4 bases from J, with 15 bases between. The CDR3 has 15 residues. From germline, CDR1 is SGHTA and CDR2 FQGNSA. CDR3 bases: TGTGCCAGCAGCTTGAGGCGGGGAGGGACCTATGGCTACACCTTC. Amino acid sequence: CASSLRRGGTYGYTF.

This sequence joins TRBV5-1 and TRBJ2-7; 16 bases map to TRBD2. V lost 4 bases, J lost 9 bases, and 7 bases stayed unmatched. Germline lookup yields CDR1 SGHRS and CDR2 YFSETQ. The CDR3 has 15 residues. As DNA, the CDR3 is TGCGCCAGCAGCCCGGGACTAGCGGGAGGGCTTGGGCAGTACTTC. Amino acid sequence: CASSPGLAGGLGQYF. The variable domain in full, completed from reference TRBV5-1 and TRBJ2-7, reads KAGVTQTPRYLIKTRGQQVTLSCSPISGHRSVSWYQQTPGQGLQFLFEYFSETQRNKGNFPGRFSGRQFSNSRSEMNVSTLELGDSALYLCASSPGLAGGLGQYFGPGTRLTVT.

The chain carries TRBV19 and TRBJ1-5; D ambiguous. Per germline, CDR1 LNHDA and CDR2 SQIVND (reference sequence). Trimming cost V 1 base and J 5 bases, with 15 bases left between them. There are 16 residues in the CDR3. The CDR3 region is CASSIGRTVNHQPQHF. CDR3 nucleotides: TGTGCCAGTAGTATAGGTAGAACAGTAAACCATCAGCCCCAGCATTTT.

The chain carries TRBV7-2 and TRBJ1-4; 7 bases are a match to TRBD1. With 1 base clipped from V and 7 bases from J, the junction kept 6 bases outside the gene matches. CDR3 length equals 15 residues. Germline lookup yields CDR1 SGHTA and CDR2 FQGNSA. Written as DNA, the CDR3 is TGTGCCAGCAGCTTAGGCGCAGGGGGGAGTGAAAAACTGTTTTTT. Amino acid sequence: CASSLGAGGSEKLFF.